The rows below give T cell receptor beta chains drawn from one sample of a study of T cell repertoires in cytomegalovirus infection. TCRdb re-analysed the reads in MiXCR, keeping a single row per CDR3 protein. Among more than 400,000 distinct CDR3 sequences listed, more than 20% were seen once. Sequencing input: PBMCs. These TCRs come from a human donor in good health (CMV status not recorded). Some clones in this sample may be carry-over from other donors' samples. The CDR3 runs from the conserved cysteine through the conserved F or W. Each record gives: D gene, J gene, V gene, clone size, CDR3 DNA, CDR3 protein. D genes are given only for firm matches. Rows give clone size only sometimes, using once, few, many, or a class for an expanded clone.

>NA|TRBJ2-2|TRBV12-3/TRBV12-4|NA
TGTGCCAGCACCCTCCCTGCCGGGGAGCTGTTTTTT
CASTLPAGELFF
>TRBD2|TRBJ2-1|TRBV19|NA
TGTGCCAGTAGTGGGACTAGCCGGCAAGCGATTGAAGGAGGCACGCGTGGTGAGCAGTTCTTC
CASSGTSRQAIEGGTRGEQFF
>TRBD2|TRBJ2-1|TRBV7-2|many
TGTGCCAGCAGCTTACAATGGGGGAGGGTTTACAATGAGCAGTTCTTC
CASSLQWGRVYNEQFF
>NA|TRBJ2-5|TRBV20-1|NA
TGCAGTGCTAATCGAGCGACGTGGGGGGAAGAGACCCAGTACTTC
CSANRATWGEETQYF
>NA|TRBJ2-1|TRBV20-1|few
TGCAGTGCTAGAGATCCTGTCTTGAGATACAATGAGCAGTTCTTC
CSARDPVLRYNEQFF
>NA|TRBJ2-5|TRBV5-6|few
TGTGCCAGCAGCTTTCCCGACTACCAAGAGACCCAGTACTTC
CASSFPDYQETQYF
>NA|TRBJ1-2|TRBV2|NA
TGTGCCAGCAGTGAAGGCGACGGTCGGATGTATGGCTACACCTTC
CASSEGDGRMYGYTF
>NA|TRBJ2-5|TRBV6-5|few
TGTGCCAGCAGCAACAAGGGCGCAAGCTTGTTTGTCGAGACCCAGTACTTC
CASSNKGASLFVETQYF
>TRBD2|TRBJ2-1|TRBV6-1|few
TGTGCCAGCAGTTACTACAGCGGGAAGTCCTACAATGAGCAGTTCTTC
CASSYYSGKSYNEQFF
>NA|TRBJ1-6|TRBV7-6|many
TGTGCCAGCAGTCGGGACCGGGCCGGAGATTGGAATTCACCCCTCCACTTT
CASSRDRAGDWNSPLHF
>NA|TRBJ2-3|TRBV6-2/TRBV6-3|NA
TGTGCCAGCAGTTACCCGGGTGGACCAGATACGCAGTATTTT
CASSYPGGPDTQYF
>TRBD2|TRBJ2-1|TRBV3-1|NA
TGTGCCAGCAGCCAAGGGGCGGGAGGTCAGAATGAGCAGTTCTTC
CASSQGAGGQNEQFF
>TRBD1|TRBJ1-2|TRBV7-8|many
TGTGCCAGCAGCCCGAGTGGGGGACCGGGACAGGGAGGTGGCTACACCTTC
CASSPSGGPGQGGGYTF
>NA|TRBJ2-7|TRBV3-1|NA
TGTGCCAGCAGCCAAGAGGACTTATTCGACTACGAGCAGTACTTC
CASSQEDLFDYEQYF
>TRBD1|TRBJ1-5|TRBV12-3/TRBV12-4|few
TGTGCCAGCAGTTTAACGACAGGGGCCGGGGATCAGCCCCAGCATTTT
CASSLTTGAGDQPQHF
>TRBD2|TRBJ2-3|TRBV7-2|few
TGTGCCAGCAGAGAGCGGGAGATCCGAGATACGCAGTATTTT
CASREREIRDTQYF
>NA|TRBJ1-2|TRBV7-2|few
TGTGCCAGCCGCCCCAGATGGGGCAACTATGGCTACACCTTC
CASRPRWGNYGYTF
>NA|TRBJ2-1|TRBV19|NA
TGTGCCAGTAGTATCGGACGGATGGTCGGGGAGCAGTTCTTC
CASSIGRMVGEQFF
>TRBD2|TRBJ2-4|TRBV7-8|many
TGTGCCAGCAGCGTAAAGCGGGAGTTGGCCAAAAACATTCAGTACTTC
CASSVKRELAKNIQYF
>NA|TRBJ1-1|TRBV6-2/TRBV6-3|NA
TGTGCCAGCAGGAAGGGTGCCCTTGGGGTCACTGAAGCTTTCTTT
CASRKGALGVTEAFF
>TRBD2|TRBJ2-2|TRBV10-3|NA
TGTGCCATCAGTGGCGGGGGACTAACGAACACCGGGGAGCTGTTTTTT
CAISGGGLTNTGELFF
>NA|TRBJ2-7|TRBV7-2|few
TGTGCCAGCAGCTTAGCAGGGATCTCCTACGAGCAGTACTTC
CASSLAGISYEQYF
>NA|TRBJ1-5|TRBV28|few
TGTGCCAGCAGTAACAATCAGCCCCAGCATTTT
CASSNNQPQHF
>NA|TRBJ2-2|TRBV29-1|NA
TGCAGCGTTGATCCGGGGCCCGGGGAGCTGTTTTTT
CSVDPGPGELFF
>NA|TRBJ2-1|TRBV7-4|NA
TGTGCCAGCAGCTACCAAGCGGCCGAGCAGTTCTTC
CASSYQAAEQFF
>NA|TRBJ2-5|TRBV20-1|few
TGCAGTGCTAGGCAGTCGGGGGGCGAGACCCAGTACTTC
CSARQSGGETQYF
>NA|TRBJ1-1|TRBV15|many
TGTGCCACCAGCAGAGAGGCCGGCAAGGCTGAAGCTTTCTTT
CATSREAGKAEAFF
>TRBD2|TRBJ2-5|TRBV28|many
TGTGCCAGCAGTCCGACGACTAGCGGGAGGTTGGAGACCCAGTACTTC
CASSPTTSGRLETQYF
>NA|TRBJ1-5|TRBV18|many
TGTGCCAGCTCACCATTCCCATTGAGCGCAGGGTTCAATCAGCCCCAGCATTTT
CASSPFPLSAGFNQPQHF
>NA|TRBJ1-1|TRBV4-3|NA
TGCGCCAGCAGCCCGGAAGATACAGCTCCTGAAGCTTTCTTT
CASSPEDTAPEAFF
>TRBD2|TRBJ2-1|TRBV29-1|few
TGCAGCGTCGAATCGGGACTAGATCGTTCCTACAATGAGCAGTTCTTC
CSVESGLDRSYNEQFF
>TRBD1|TRBJ2-7|TRBV14|NA
TGTGCCAGCAGCCAAGGGACAGGGGGAGCCTACGAGCAGTACTTC
CASSQGTGGAYEQYF
>TRBD2|TRBJ2-1|TRBV6-2/TRBV6-3|NA
TGTGCCAGCAGTTCCTCCGGGACTAGCGGAATTAATGAGCAGTTCTTC
CASSSSGTSGINEQFF
>NA|TRBJ1-2|TRBV6-6|NA
TGTGCCAGCAGCTCTAACAGGGAAAGCTATGGCTACACCTTC
CASSSNRESYGYTF
>NA|TRBJ1-1|TRBV11-2|many
TGTGCCAGCAGCTTAGAAGACCTGATGAACACTGAAGCTTTCTTT
CASSLEDLMNTEAFF
>NA|TRBJ1-4|TRBV20-1|few
TGCAGTGCTAGTGTGGGGATTAATGAAAAACTGTTTTTT
CSASVGINEKLFF
>NA|TRBJ2-2|TRBV19|NA
TGTGCCAGTAGTGCTTGGGACCCTGCAAACACCGGGGAGCTGTTTTTT
CASSAWDPANTGELFF
>NA|TRBJ1-1|TRBV28|NA
TGTGCCAGCAGTACATCACTCTCCGGGAATAGGGAATACACTGAAGCTTTCTTT
CASSTSLSGNREYTEAFF
>TRBD2|TRBJ2-1|TRBV24-1|NA
TGTGCCACCAGTGATACGACTAGCGGGAGGGGAAATGAGCAGTTCTTC
CATSDTTSGRGNEQFF
>NA|TRBJ1-1|TRBV11-2|many
TGTGCCAGCAGCTTAGCGGGGTACACTGAAGCTTTCTTT
CASSLAGYTEAFF
>TRBD1|TRBJ1-4|TRBV20-1|NA
TGCAGTGCTAACCGGGACAGGGTCATTCGGAGTGAAAAACTGTTTTTT
CSANRDRVIRSEKLFF
>NA|TRBJ2-3|TRBV18|many
TGTGCCAGCTCACCATTTAACGGGACGGGCACAGATACGCAGTATTTT
CASSPFNGTGTDTQYF
>NA|TRBJ2-7|TRBV7-2|few
TGTGCCAGCAGCCTCGGACAGATTAGCTCCTACGAGCAGTACTTC
CASSLGQISSYEQYF
>NA|TRBJ1-1|TRBV19|NA
TGTGCCAGTAGTCCTTTACAGATCGGTAGAGTAAACACTGAAGCTTTCTTT
CASSPLQIGRVNTEAFF
>NA|TRBJ2-7|TRBV7-2|few
TGTGCCAGCAGCTTAAACGGGCCGGGAGAGCAGTACTTC
CASSLNGPGEQYF